This T cell receptor beta chain was recorded in a study of T cells after yellow fever vaccination (dated 2019 in TCRdb). Regarding the study in general: The SMART-Seq v4 Ultra Low Input RNA kit was used to prepare libraries from fractions with low cell numbers. The cohort comprised two healthy male donors, one aged 18 to 30 and one aged 30 to 40 years. To follow T-cell clones before and after both primary and booster YFV17D yellow fever vaccination, bulk TCR alpha and beta repertoires underwent longitudinal sequencing. Blood was collected at multiple timepoints before and after primary and secondary immunization, and bulk PBMC replicates and cell subsets were isolated.

The paper as a whole reports these results and caveats: Only two donors were included in the study, so the extent to which the findings can be generalized is limited. The secondary T-cell response was weaker than the primary response but faster, peaking on day 5 instead of day 15. A small share of clonotypes was detected in both CD4 and CD8 compartments, with the overlap likely arising from convergent recombination. Computational filtering was needed because FACS-sorted repertoires could contain abundant contaminating clonotypes from the bulk population. Most clones expanded after primary vaccination (about 96% of CD4 and approximately 90% of CD8) were re-detected after the booster, suggesting that broad memory maintenance occurred.

In light of the paper, this sample's treatment or condition label describes: live attenuated yellow fever vaccine strain. PBMCs were isolated from peripheral blood using a standard Ficoll-Paque protocol. CD4 and CD8 T-cell fractions were isolated with Dynabeads CD4 and CD8 positive selection kits. TriZol was used to extract RNA from bulk PBMCs, CD4 and CD8 fractions, and dextramer-positive and dextramer-negative fractions. Comment on this clonotype: Its recognized antigen is unknown. No base quality values were provided; no much bigger clone lies one nucleotide off.

TCR cDNA was synthesized by 5'RACE template switching, which introduced a universal primer site and unique molecular identifiers. Priming for cDNA synthesis came from both the TCR alpha and TCR beta constant segments. Library amplification used two PCR steps, and the second PCR step added sample barcodes and sequencing adapters. Sequencing of libraries was done on Illumina HiSeq 2500 (2x100 bp) or NovaSeq (2x150 bp). In the paper's pipeline: MIGEC handled demultiplexing of reads and collapsing into UMI consensus sequences, while MiXCR performed V(D)J alignment. Using edgeR on replicate PBMC samples, clonotypes were called vaccine-responding if FDR was below 0.01 and the log2 fold change was above 5 up to day 15. CD4 or CD8 identity was assigned to each bulk clonotype according to whether the clonotype was present at higher abundance in the sequenced CD4 repertoire or the sequenced CD8 repertoire. Using fastp trimming at Q25 and MiXCR clonotype assembly, TCRdb reanalyzed the public sequencing data and kept in-frame beta chains. Each record represents a unique CDR3 protein, reported with the most common genes and DNA among its rows. TCRdb, not the authors, supplied the V and J calls. This sample comprises about 220,000 distinct CDR3 sequences, approximately 6.3% of them detected only once. The ten most abundant clones make up 0.85% to 1.2% of the sample.

The germline V gene (reference sequence) specifies GTSNPN as CDR1 and SVGIG as CDR2. Taken from cysteine to phenylalanine, the CDR3 has 15 residues. The entry retains the CDR3 DNA only, 45 bases that are in frame from base 1. V is reduced by 4 bases and J by 0 bases, leaving a spacing of 13 bases between them. The chain links TRBV30 with TRBJ2-1; TRBD1 is perhaps the D gene, given 5 matching bases. This sequence originates from a man aged 25 to 40 who received the YFV17D yellow fever vaccine. Sequencing used CD4+ T cells sorted from PBMCs, obtained on the day of the yellow fever booster vaccination. The DNA is TGTGCCTGGACCATAGGACAAAGCTCCTACAATGAGCAGTTCTTC. Translated, this gives CAWTIGQSSYNEQFF.